Listed here are 30 T cell receptor beta chains from one sample, sequenced in a study of cytomegalovirus exposure and HLA in healthy donors. The PCR used 60 Vbeta and 13 Jbeta primers. Method: immunoSEQ multiplex PCR; TCRdb's copy keeps in-frame clones and lacks some. The sample has 200,000 to 250,000 clones; 75% to 85% are singletons. Sequenced sample: PBMCs. Every receptor here comes from a woman between 35 and 50 years old in good health and CMV-seronegative.

V is TRBV30 and J is TRBJ2-7; TRBD2 matches 14 bases. J lost 5 bases, V lost 0 bases, and 3 bases had no gene match. The V gene's germline CDR1 is GTSNPN and CDR2 SVGIG (reference sequence). This CDR3 is 15 amino acids long. The DNA of the CDR3 is TGTGCCTGGAGTGTAGGGACTAGCGGGAGTAACGAGCAGTACTTC. It encodes CAWSVGTSGSNEQYF.

The genes are TRBV7-3 and TRBJ2-1; the match to TRBD2 covers 9 bases. This CDR3 region has 15 residues. CDR1 is SGHTA, CDR2 FQGTGA, per germline. Trimming at V came to 5 bases and at J to 8 bases, leaving 10 bases not matched to a gene. The CDR3 coding sequence is TGTGCCAGCAGCCCCATGGCCGGGACTAGCTATGAGCAGTTCTTC. It specifies CASSPMAGTSYEQFF.

This clone has only one observation. V and J are TRBV6-5 and TRBJ2-7; 7 nucleotides line up with TRBD2. Germline V gene lookup returns CDR1 MNHEY and CDR2 SVGAGI. With V trimmed by 6 bases and J by 2 bases, 7 bases remained unmatched. This CDR3 has 14 residues. CDR3 loop: CASRGLGGAYEQYF. The DNA of the CDR3 is TGTGCCAGCAGAGGACTAGGCGGGGCCTACGAGCAGTACTTC.

The rearrangement joins TRBV27 to TRBJ2-7, with TRBD2 identical over 7 bases. CDR1 MNHEY and CDR2 SMNVEV come from the germline V gene (reference sequence). Trimming removed 2 bases from V and 4 bases from J; junction bases left unmatched: 5. This CDR3 has 14 amino acids. The chain's CDR3 is CASSLGPGLYEQYF. CDR3 DNA: TGTGCCAGCAGTTTAGGCCCGGGACTATACGAGCAGTACTTC.

The rearrangement joins TRBV5-4 to TRBJ1-4; D perhaps matches TRBD1 (6 bases). Germline CDR1 reads SGHNT; CDR2 reads YYREEE (reference sequence). V lost 5 bases, J lost 8 bases, and 16 bases lay in between. The length of the CDR3 is 14 residues. The CDR3 is CASRPMGASEKLFF. The CDR3 coding sequence is TGTGCCAGCAGGCCGATGGGGGCTTCGGAAAAACTGTTTTTT.

V usage is TRBV27 and J usage is TRBJ2-5; 7 bases are shared with TRBD2. This CDR3 spans 16 amino acids. The germline V gene encodes CDR1 MNHEY and CDR2 SMNVEV (reference sequence). The J segment lost 4 bases and the V segment lost 1 base, leaving 9 bases of the junction unmatched. For the CDR3, the DNA is TGTGCCAGCAGTTTATTATCGGCGGGAGAGGGAGAGACCCAGTACTTC. Its protein product is CASSLLSAGEGETQYF.

V usage is TRBV27 and J usage is TRBJ2-5; TRBD2 agrees at 7 bases. This CDR3 comprises 13 residues. The junction had 3 bases not matched to a gene; V was cut back by 2 bases and J by 6 bases. CDR1 and CDR2 from the germline V gene are MNHEY and SMNVEV (reference sequence). The CDR3 region has the DNA TGTGCCAGCAGTTTAGGGGGAGGGCAGACCCAGTACTTC. It specifies CASSLGGGQTQYF.

The J gene is TRBJ2-1, the V gene TRBV5-6; D is perhaps TRBD2 (6 bases). V was trimmed by 7 bases and J by 6 bases, leaving 17 bases between them. CDR1 is SGHDT, CDR2 YYEEEE, per germline. The CDR3 is 14 amino acids. The CDR3 region is CASHWAGLGNEQFF. The CDR3 DNA is TGTGCCAGCCACTGGGCGGGGCTCGGCAATGAGCAGTTCTTC.

The CDR3 region is CASSGRAGGLQKDTQYF. CDR3 bases: TGCGCCAGCAGTGGTAGGGCGGGAGGCCTCCAAAAAGATACGCAGTATTTT. The V call is TRBV10-1, the J call TRBJ2-3, with 8 bases identical to TRBD2. V shed 4 bases, J shed 5 bases, and the junction held 14 bases outside the gene matches. CDR1 WNHNN and CDR2 SYGVQD come from the germline V gene (reference sequence). The CDR3 has 17 residues.

The chain is built from TRBV6-1 and TRBJ1-5; D is uncertain. Germline CDR1 reads MNHNS; CDR2 reads SASEGT. The CDR3 contains 13 residues. V lost 5 bases to trimming and J lost 9 bases, with 14 bases between them. The CDR3: CASSRVETRPQHF. The CDR3, as DNA: TGTGCCAGCAGTCGGGTCGAAACCAGGCCCCAGCATTTT.

J is TRBJ2-7 and V is TRBV30; D may be TRBD1 (6 bases). The germline V gene encodes CDR1 GTSNPN and CDR2 SVGIG (reference sequence). This CDR3 region has 12 residues. Deletions cut 4 bases from V and 1 base from J, with 8 bases between. Here the CDR3 DNA reads TGTGCCTGGATGGGGGCGTCCTACGAGCAGTACTTC. Translating it yields CAWMGASYEQYF.

V and J are TRBV5-4 and TRBJ1-4, with a weak D call TRBD1 (6 bases). Trimming removed 4 bases from V and 5 bases from J, with 18 bases in between. Germline assignment: CDR1 SGHNT and CDR2 YYREEE (reference sequence). The CDR3 is 16 residues long. CDR3 nucleotide sequence: TGTGCCAGCAGCCTAAACCCCAGGGGAGGGAATGAAAAACTGTTTTTT. Protein sequence: CASSLNPRGGNEKLFF.

The chain links TRBV27 to TRBJ2-7; 7 bases map to TRBD1. The trim removed 6 bases at V and 0 bases at J, leaving 5 bases unmatched. The CDR3 has 14 amino acids. Germline V CDR1 and CDR2: MNHEY, SMNVEV (reference sequence). In nucleotides, the CDR3 is TGTGCCAGCAGCCAGACAGGGCTCTCCTACGAGCAGTACTTC. Translated: CASSQTGLSYEQYF.

Only one count was recorded for this clone. The V and J genes are TRBV19 and TRBJ1-1; D gene ambiguous. The germline gives CDR1 LNHDA, CDR2 SQIVND (reference sequence). V dropped 6 bases and J dropped 4 bases, with 9 bases sitting between them. This CDR3 spans 12 amino acids. The DNA for the CDR3 is TGTGCCAGTAGCCAGGCGGGCACTGAAGCTTTCTTT. This encodes CASSQAGTEAFF.

The chain carries TRBV29-1 and TRBJ1-1, with 7 bases identical to TRBD1. CDR1 and CDR2 (germline): SQVTM, ANQGSEA. The CDR3 consists of 13 residues. V lost 7 bases to trimming and J lost 4 bases; unmatched junction nucleotides: 9. This CDR3 is CSGRQGGGTEAFF. CDR3 nucleotide sequence: TGCAGCGGACGACAGGGAGGTGGCACTGAAGCTTTCTTT.

Only one count was recorded for this clone. Here the CDR3 reads CASVTGTGGYQPQHF. The CDR3 DNA sequence: TGTGCCAGCGTGACCGGGACAGGGGGCTATCAGCCCCAGCATTTT. V and J are TRBV28 and TRBJ1-5, with 12 positions matching TRBD1. The CDR3 loop spans 15 amino acids. J gave up 5 bases and V 8 bases, and 7 bases lay outside the gene matches. Germline CDR1 and CDR2: MDHEN and SYDVKM.

The chain employs TRBV18 and TRBJ1-1, with D uncertain. The CDR3 sequence is 16 residues long. The V end was cut by 3 bases, the J end by 0 bases, with 14 bases between. Germline lookup yields CDR1 KGHSH and CDR2 LQKENI. This CDR3 reads CASSPSQPLMNTEAFF. The CDR3 nucleotides read TGTGCCAGCTCACCTTCGCAGCCACTAATGAACACTGAAGCTTTCTTT.

In this sample, this clone turned up a few times. The V call is TRBV30, the J call TRBJ2-5; weak D call: TRBD1 (7 bases). The CDR3 totals 15 residues. Germline loops: CDR1 GTSNPN, CDR2 SVGIG (reference sequence). V was cut by 0 bases and J by 4 bases, with 15 bases left in between. CDR3 amino acids: CAWSVQGGWGETQYF. DNA of the CDR3: TGTGCCTGGAGTGTTCAGGGGGGCTGGGGAGAGACCCAGTACTTC.

The chain has TRBV27 and TRBJ2-5; possibly TRBD1 for D (5 bases). The closer fit of TRBJ2-7 to the DNA end suggests the J call may be wrong. This CDR3 comprises 15 residues. From germline, CDR1 is MNHEY and CDR2 SMNVEV (reference sequence). DNA for the CDR3: TGTGCCAGCGCCGACCTAGGGGTTTTTCCCTACGAGCAGTACTTC. Its translation: CASADLGVFPYEQYF.

The rearrangement joins TRBV7-2 to TRBJ2-7, with a possible D match to TRBD2 (6 bases). CDR1 and CDR2 from the germline V gene are SGHTA and FQGNSA. Trimming removed 1 base from V and 1 base from J, with 8 bases in between. This CDR3 is built from 14 residues. CDR3 loop: CASSLVGGSYEQYF. CDR3 coding DNA: TGTGCCAGCAGCTTAGTGGGGGGATCCTACGAGCAGTACTTC.

The genes are TRBV28 and TRBJ1-2; maybe TRBD1 (5 bases). The CDR3 runs 15 residues. V was pared by 2 bases and J by 5 bases, with 15 bases between. Germline-derived CDR1 and CDR2 are MDHEN and SYDVKM. The CDR3 nucleotides read TGTGCCAGCAGTTTAAGCAGGGCCCTCGGGTATGGCTACACCTTC. It translates to CASSLSRALGYGYTF.

The chain combines TRBV6-1 with TRBJ2-5; 10 nucleotides align to TRBD1. The trim removed 6 bases at V and 4 bases at J, leaving 8 bases unmatched. CDR1 and CDR2 from the germline V gene are MNHNS and SASEGT. This CDR3 spans 15 amino acids. CDR3 bases: TGTGCCAGCAGGAGGGGACAGGGGCAACGAGAGACCCAGTACTTC. Protein sequence: CASRRGQGQRETQYF.

This clone has more than one count but fewer than ten. The rearrangement uses TRBV6-6 and TRBJ2-5; 7 bases fit TRBD1. Germline V gene data show CDR1 as MNHNY and CDR2 as SVGAGI (reference sequence). The CDR3 covers 14 residues. The trim removed 7 bases at V and 1 base at J, leaving 6 bases unmatched. The CDR3 coding sequence is TGTGCCAGCAAGATTGACAGGGCCCAAGAGACCCAGTACTTC. It specifies CASKIDRAQETQYF.

The sample holds a few counts of this clone. Germline is not matched at one junction end, which may reflect a read error. V is TRBV2 and J is TRBJ1-2; 9 nucleotides match TRBD1. CDR3 size: 10 residues. CDR1 and CDR2 (germline): SNHLY, FYNNEI. This CDR3 reads CASGRTGASF. In nucleotides, the CDR3 is TGTGCCAGCGGAAGGACAGGGGCATCCTTC.

The genes are TRBV2 and TRBJ1-4, with TRBD1 as a possible D gene (6 bases). With 8 bases removed from V and 4 bases from J, the gap between germline ends came to 17 bases. Germline assignment: CDR1 SNHLY and CDR2 FYNNEI. CDR3 length: 15 amino acids. The CDR3 bases are TGTGCCAGCGGGGATACAGGGAGTAGTAATGAAAAACTGTTTTTT. Protein product: CASGDTGSSNEKLFF.

J is TRBJ2-7 and V is TRBV1; the DNA was not compared with TRBD1, the D call given in the table. TRBV1 is a documented pseudogene. The CDR3 contains 17 residues. CDR3 residues: CTSSQEQPVVLTYEQYF. CDR3 nucleotides: TGCACCAGCAGCCAAGAACAGCCTGTAGTTTTGACCTACGAGCAGTACTTC.

This clone was counted between two and nine times. This rearrangement joins TRBV7-3 to TRBJ2-1; TRBD2 might be the D (5 bases). This CDR3 comprises 14 residues. Deletions cut 4 bases from V and 7 bases from J, with 14 bases between. CDR1 SGHTA and CDR2 FQGTGA come from the germline V gene. In nucleotides, the CDR3 is TGTGCCAGCAGCTCTGACACCTCGGGGAATGAGCAGTTCTTC. Translated: CASSSDTSGNEQFF. Using reference TRBV7-3 and TRBJ2-1 for the parts outside the CDR3, the full variable domain is GAGVSQTPSNKVTEKGKYVELRCDPISGHTALYWYRQSLGQGPEFLIYFQGTGAADDSGLPNDRFFAVRPEGSVSTLKIQRTERGDSAVYLCASSSDTSGNEQFFGPGTRLTVL.

The J gene is TRBJ2-1, the V gene TRBV14, with 11 bases fitting TRBD2. This CDR3 contains 17 residues. Trimming took 1 base from V and 4 from J; bases not matched to a gene: 6. CDR1 SGHDN and CDR2 FVKESK come from the germline V gene. The CDR3, as DNA: TGTGCCAGCAGCCAAGGTTTAGCGGGAGGGTATTACAATGAGCAGTTCTTC. It is translated as CASSQGLAGGYYNEQFF.

The sample holds a few counts of this clone. This chain connects TRBV10-2 to TRBJ2-7; D possibly corresponds to TRBD1 (5 bases). This CDR3 comprises 12 residues. The V end was cut by 6 bases, the J end by 3 bases, with 9 bases between. Germline CDR1 WSHSY, CDR2 SAAADI. CDR3 in amino acids: CASRDKHYEQYF. CDR3 sequence (DNA): TGCGCCAGCAGGGACAAGCACTACGAGCAGTACTTC.

V usage is TRBV4-2 and J usage is TRBJ2-2; D remains ambiguous. V was shortened by 3 bases and J by 7 bases, with 12 bases between the two germline ends. The CDR3 is 14 residues long. Looked up from germline, CDR1 is LGHNA and CDR2 is YNFKEQ. The CDR3, as DNA: TGTGCCAGCAGCCAGGAGCGCCTCGGCGGGGAGCTGTTTTTT. Protein product: CASSQERLGGELFF.